This T cell receptor (beta chain) was captured in a study of shared clonotypes between healthy human individuals (TCRdb year 2020). Study-level background: Three men and two women, aged 18 to 49 years, made up the cohort. Per donor, leukapheresis produced somewhere between about 0.94 and 8.9 billion PBMCs. For each donor, CD4 naive and CD4 memory were each run on three plates, CD8 naive on two plates, and CD8 memory on one plate. To increase sequencing depth and limit assay-specific biases, TCR repertoire library preparation and sequencing were carried out by different laboratories using diverse techniques. To estimate repertoire size and how much clonotypes are shared between individuals, the study performed deep sequencing of blood TCR repertoires from roughly five healthy adults.

About this clone: The antigen it binds to is not known. No base quality information exists; no much larger clone differs at one position.

The donors were healthy, HIV-negative adults who had no recently reported acute infections or vaccinations. Every donor was a Caucasian adult residing in Nashville, Tennessee, USA. Magnetic negative selection was used to enrich CD4+ T cells, after which naive cells were positively selected on CD45RA and the negative fraction became the memory subset. After blood collection by leukapheresis, PBMCs were isolated using Ficoll-Histopaque density gradient centrifugation and then cryopreserved in the vapor phase of liquid nitrogen. Analytical flow cytometry was used to check the purity and quantity of each magnetically sorted T cell population. Each sorted fraction had its genomic DNA isolated and then quantified by UV absorbance on a Nanodrop 2000c. V and J lose 5 bases and 7 bases, and a span of 17 bases separates them. According to the germline V gene, CDR1 reads KGHSH and CDR2 reads LQKENI. The CDR3 numbers 15 residues from cysteine through phenylalanine. Only the CDR3 DNA is retained, 45 bases long and in frame from the first base.

Using the deep immunoSEQ assay, TCR CDR3 regions were amplified from genomic DNA by multiplex PCR. Extracted genomic DNA from each cell subset was spread evenly across all wells of several immunoSEQ 96-well plates, with each plate serving as a replicate. For sorted subsets, each replicate PCR was loaded with roughly 0.2 ug genomic DNA, equivalent to 25,000 to 35,000 T cell genomes. Purified libraries were quantified with a Qubit 3.0 fluorometer, sized on a Bioanalyzer 2100, and re-quantified with the KAPA Library Quantification kit. A separate single-read 150-cycle Illumina NextSeq 550 flow cell was used to sequence each immunoSEQ 96-well plate. From the authors' description of their analysis: Because the immunoSEQ output included only junctional sequences and no quality scores, the filtering could not be the same as the filtering used for full-length reads. Sequences were annotated with PyIR, a Python wrapper for IgBLAST v1.9, using IMGT germline references to assign V/J genes and CDR3. Reads with weak V/J assignments (E-value above 1e-6), missing CDR3, stop codons, out-of-frame junctions, or ambiguous translated residues were removed. A V3J clonotype was defined by an identical inferred V gene, J gene, and CDR3 amino acid sequence. The percentage overlap between two repertoires was calculated by dividing the number of shared unique clonotypes by the size of the smaller repertoire. RTK rarefaction, the Chao1 estimator, and Recon v2.1 estimates of unobserved clonotypes were used to assess repertoire richness. Generation probabilities were computed with OLGA for all TCRbeta clonotypes obtained by the gDNA method from several donors. TCRdb took over this immuneACCESS table, retaining in-frame rearrangements with V and J assigned. Such tables are incomplete; in checked studies, under half of the missing clones stem from an unresolved V gene, and the remainder is unexplained. That table is the source of V, J and clone size, and D and trimming were worked out from the DNA. The sample table records more than 2 million clones; approximately 95% of these occur just once. In total, the top ten clones hold more than 0.1% of the sample.

The paper as a whole reports these results and caveats: Based on pairwise subsampling, the degree of clonotype sharing among donors was expected to be affected by sequencing depth. Sampling was restricted to blood, and TCR repertoires in tissue are likely to differ from TCR repertoires in blood. The small number of donors limited the genetic and exposure-history diversity represented. Naive subsets generally had larger estimated clonotype richness than memory subsets. Compared with non-shared clonotypes, the clonotypes found in all four sorted-subset donors had higher generation probabilities. When a handful of donors were compared, the shared fraction of clonotypes was about 5.4% for naive CD4, around 3.5% for naive CD8, roughly 2.5% for memory CD4, and around 0.4% for memory CD8. Even with the large sequencing depth, rarefaction of the sorted-subset datasets indicated that sequencing was incomplete.

The source material was naive CD4+ T cells sorted from blood. This specimen's cell subset or site label, interpreted: CD45RA+ positively selected. The TCR was taken from a young man in good health. The rearrangement joined TRBV18 to TRBJ1-4, with a tentative D gene TRBD1 over 5 matching bases. The nucleotide sequence reads TGTGCCAGCTCAATCGTAGGAGGGACGGCTGAAAAACTGTTTTTT. This encodes CASSIVGGTAEKLFF.